The T cell receptor (beta chain) described here comes from a study of T-cell reconstitution after alpha-beta-depleted transplantation in children. This clonotype was detected many times. The CDR3 consists of 13 residues. Germline CDR1 is MNHEY and CDR2 is SVGAGI. V shed 1 base and J shed 9 bases, with 10 bases lying between them. As it was prepared, the TCRbeta library received unique molecular identifiers. One entry per CDR3 protein, called by TCRdb with MiXCR from the PCR reads. Of approximately 130,000 distinct CDR3 sequences detected, roughly 9% appear once; the ten largest clones hold less than 25%.

This chain uses TRBV6-5 with TRBJ2-1; D may be TRBD2 (5 bases). The sample in question was PBMCs, mostly from graft donor cells, obtained 180 days after TCRalphabeta/CD19-depleted stem cell transplant. The sequence was obtained from a girl in the first two years of life who had a stem cell transplant for combined immunodeficiency, so the T cells may come from the graft donor. For the CDR3, the DNA is TGTGCCAGCAGTTACTTGTCCGGGGTTGAGCAGTTCTTC. Translation gives CASSYLSGVEQFF.